This TCR beta chain is drawn from a study of molecular identifiers for immune sequencing clone quantification. Each CDR3 protein is one row after TCRdb ran MiXCR on the PCR reads. The sample holds around 470,000 distinct CDR3 sequences, around 23% seen once. Looked up from germline, CDR1 is LGHDT and CDR2 is YNNKEL (reference sequence). The CDR3 consists of 13 residues. With respect to this clonotype: One junction end disagrees with the germline gene, perhaps due to a read error.

This TCR was sampled from a human donor in good health. Some libraries in this study had Jurkat cell RNA spiked in. The sample was naive CD8+ T cells from blood, with Jurkat cell RNA spiked in. Subset denoted: FACS-sorted CD8+CD4-CCR7+CD45RA+ naive T cells. The V gene is TRBV3-1, the J gene TRBJ2-2; no reliable D call. CDR3 region: CASRDISTPQLSF. The CDR3 nucleotides read TGTGCCAGCAGAGACATTTCGACGCCCCAGCTGTCTTTT.